One T cell receptor beta chain is described in this entry. The target antigen is unknown. The source of the sample is a study of OX40 agonist ivuxolimab in advanced cancers. Only in-frame clones appear in the TCRdb table, and some are missing; sequencing was by immunoSEQ multiplex PCR. The sample yields 110,000 or so clones, 85% to 95% seen once. Germline V gene lookup returns CDR1 MNHEY and CDR2 SVGAGI. The CDR3 extends over 14 amino acids. Trimming removed 5 bases at V and 2 bases at J, with 10 bases between. Exclusion of a patient followed from autoimmune disease history or systemic immunosuppression. Samples of blood were obtained at baseline, on cycle 4 day 1, and on cycle 7 day 1. Overall study findings and caveats: By week 6 at 0.1 to 3.0 mg/kg, blood CD4+ and CD8+ T cells had expanded clonally. It was not determined which antigens were specifically recognized by the peripheral T cells that had undergone clonal expansion.

The chain joins TRBV6-5 to TRBJ1-5; D not certain. The source of this sequence is an adult with an advanced solid tumor such as melanoma, head and neck, liver or kidney cancer. Sample: CD4+ or CD8+ T cells sorted from blood, taken in a trial of the OX40 agonist ivuxolimab. CDR3 protein: CASSEQPRNQPQHF. The CDR3 DNA follows: TGTGCCAGCAGTGAACAGCCGCGCAATCAGCCCCAGCATTTT.